Presented here are 25 T cell receptor beta chains from one specimen sequenced in a study of blood T cell repertoires in COVID-19. Here immunoSEQ multiplex PCR was the method, and the copy in TCRdb shows in-frame clones only, minus some. Altogether about 270,000 clones are present, 88% being singletons, with the ten largest covering around 2.9%. Sequencing was performed on PBMCs or T cells enriched from blood (not recorded which). Receptors were obtained from a woman aged 50 to 60 who had recovered from COVID-19.

The rearrangement uses TRBV7-8 and TRBJ2-3; 10 bases fit TRBD2. V was pared by 0 bases and J by 2 bases, with 2 bases of the junction left unmatched. The CDR3 loop spans 16 amino acids. Germline CDR1 reads SGHVS; CDR2 reads FQNEAQ. The CDR3 spells CASSLALAGDTDTQYF. The CDR3 DNA follows: TGTGCCAGCAGCTTAGCTCTAGCGGGAGACACAGATACGCAGTATTTT.

The chain couples TRBV5-6 to TRBJ1-1; possible D gene TRBD1, 6 bases. This CDR3 region has 14 residues. Germline-derived CDR1 and CDR2 are SGHDT and YYEEEE. The V and J ends lost 1 base and 7 bases respectively, with 14 bases between them. The CDR3 sequence is CASSLWGLNVEAFF. Written as DNA, the CDR3 is TGTGCCAGCAGCTTGTGGGGGCTTAATGTTGAAGCTTTCTTT.

Only a few counts were recorded for this clone. The rearrangement links TRBV19 to TRBJ1-5; perhaps TRBD1 as D (5 bases). Germline V lookup: CDR1 LNHDA, CDR2 SQIVND (reference sequence). CDR3 size: 15 residues. Trimming removed 7 bases from V and 6 bases from J, with 19 bases in between. DNA for the CDR3: TGTGCCAGTACCAACCTGGCTGGGGGGGGTCAGCCCCAGCATTTT. Translated, it gives CASTNLAGGGQPQHF.

The CDR3 coding sequence is TGTGCCAGCCGATTGACAGGGGGATTCGTTGAGGCTGAAGCTTTCTTT. It translates to CASRLTGGFVEAEAFF. The V gene is TRBV6-4, the J gene TRBJ1-1, with 9 bases aligning to TRBD1. Germline CDR1 reads MRHNA; CDR2 reads SNTAGT. This CDR3 has 16 residues. Losses at the gene ends were 8 bases for V and 6 bases for J; bases not matched to a gene: 16.

V and J are TRBV2 and TRBJ2-2; 7 bases are a match to TRBD1. The CDR3 loop spans 15 amino acids. Looked up from germline, CDR1 is SNHLY and CDR2 is FYNNEI. Trimming cost V 6 bases and J 4 bases; bases outside gene matches: 8. CDR3: CASRPYRDSTGELFF. The CDR3 bases are TGTGCCAGCAGACCATACCGGGACAGCACCGGGGAGCTGTTTTTT.

The rearrangement uses TRBV30 and TRBJ2-1, with 7 bases aligning to TRBD2. CDR3 length equals 14 residues. From germline, CDR1 is GTSNPN and CDR2 SVGIG (reference sequence). V gave up 8 bases and J gave up 5 bases; unmatched junction bases: 12. The CDR3 coding sequence is TGTGCCGGGGAGCCCGGGACTAAGGACAATGAGCAGTTCTTC. It specifies CAGEPGTKDNEQFF.

The genes are TRBV6-5 and TRBJ2-7; 8 bases line up with TRBD1. The V gene's germline CDR1 is MNHEY and CDR2 SVGAGI. The CDR3 is made up of 15 amino acids. After removal of 7 bases from V and 4 bases from J, the junction contained 12 bases not matched to a gene. Here the CDR3 reads CASNSPGQGRYEQYF. As DNA, the CDR3 is TGTGCCAGCAACTCTCCCGGACAGGGACGTTACGAGCAGTACTTC.

The chain employs TRBV9 and TRBJ1-2; TRBD1 matches at 8 bases. The germline gives CDR1 SGDLS, CDR2 YYNGEE. This CDR3 region has 15 residues. The trim removed 1 base at V and 6 bases at J, leaving 8 bases unmatched. CDR3 region: CASSVHPDRGNGYTF. CDR3 bases: TGTGCCAGCAGCGTACACCCTGACAGGGGTAATGGCTACACCTTC. Combining the CDR3 with reference TRBV9 and TRBJ1-2 gives the whole variable domain DSGVTQTPKHLITATGQRVTLRCSPRSGDLSVYWYQQSLDQGLQFLIQYYNGEERAKGNILERFSAQQFPDLHSELNLSSLELGDSALYFCASSVHPDRGNGYTFGSGTRLTVV.

The chain combines TRBV4-2 with TRBJ1-5; tentative D call: TRBD1 (6 bases). Germline CDR1 is LGHNA and CDR2 is YNFKEQ. The CDR3 runs to 16 residues. The ends were cut back, 4 bases at V and 2 bases at J, with 15 bases in the middle. CDR3 loop: CASSRTGGGGNQPQHF. The DNA for the CDR3 is TGTGCCAGCAGCCGAACGGGGGGCGGCGGCAATCAGCCCCAGCATTTT.

The chain couples TRBV11-2 to TRBJ1-2; 9 positions agree with TRBD1. Germline assignment: CDR1 SGHAT and CDR2 FQNNGV. V shed 5 bases and J 5 bases; nucleotides not matched to a gene: 9. The CDR3 extends over 15 amino acids. The CDR3 DNA is TGTGCCAGCAGCCGATGGACAGGGGCGGATTATGGCTACACCTTC. Amino acids: CASSRWTGADYGYTF.

This clone appeared a few times. V and J are TRBV2 and TRBJ1-4; perhaps TRBD1 as D (6 bases). The CDR3 loop spans 14 amino acids. Germline loops: CDR1 SNHLY, CDR2 FYNNEI. Trimming shortened V by 8 bases and J by 6 bases, and 16 bases separated the two germline ends. The CDR3 loop reads CASRGGGTYEKLFF. In DNA, the CDR3 is TGTGCCAGCCGAGGGGGAGGGACCTATGAAAAACTGTTTTTT.

This sequence joins TRBV3-1 (or the pseudogene TRBV3-2) and TRBJ1-5, with D possibly matching TRBD1 (6 bases). The ends were cut back, 0 bases at V and 4 bases at J, with 10 bases in the middle. The CDR3 spans 15 residues. Germline CDR1 LGHDT, CDR2 YNNKEL (reference sequence). This CDR3 reads CASSQDLGANQPQHF. CDR3 coding DNA: TGTGCCAGCAGCCAAGATCTGGGGGCAAATCAGCCCCAGCATTTT.

The rearrangement links TRBV15 to TRBJ1-5, with 7 positions matching TRBD1. The CDR3 has 14 amino acids. Looked up from germline, CDR1 is LNHNV and CDR2 is YYDKDF (reference sequence). J lost 7 bases, V lost 4 bases, and 7 bases had no gene match. This CDR3 is CATSKRQGVQPQHF. DNA of the CDR3: TGTGCCACCAGCAAGAGACAGGGCGTCCAGCCCCAGCATTTT.

This clone was recorded once. The rearrangement joins TRBV19 to TRBJ2-7, with TRBD2 matching 8 bases. V gave up 1 base and J gave up 0 bases; unmatched junction bases: 5. Germline V gene sequence: CDR1 LNHDA, CDR2 SQIVND (reference sequence). There are 16 residues in the CDR3. The CDR3 loop is CASSIGTSGRSYEQYF. DNA for the CDR3: TGTGCCAGTAGTATAGGAACTAGCGGACGCTCCTACGAGCAGTACTTC.

A single count supports this clone. The gene calls are TRBV4-1 and TRBJ1-2; D remains unclear. The CDR3 contains 15 residues. V was clipped by 6 bases and J by 0 bases, with 14 bases between them. Germline-derived CDR1 and CDR2 are MGHRA and YSYEKL. The CDR3 sequence: CASSRHDPANYGYTF. The CDR3, as DNA: TGCGCCAGCAGTCGACACGATCCTGCTAACTATGGCTACACCTTC.

The chain combines TRBV19 with TRBJ2-1; 12 nucleotides match TRBD2. The CDR3 is 15 residues long. The germline CDR1 and CDR2 sequences are LNHDA and SQIVND (reference sequence). The J segment lost 7 bases and the V segment lost 1 base, leaving 2 bases of the junction unmatched. The CDR3 loop reads CASSIASGRANEQFF. Written as DNA, the CDR3 is TGTGCCAGTAGTATAGCTAGCGGGAGGGCGAATGAGCAGTTCTTC.

The chain employs TRBV4-1 and TRBJ1-1; the D is unclear. This CDR3 region has 14 residues. With 1 base removed from V and 1 base from J, the gap between germline ends came to 7 bases. CDR1 is MGHRA and CDR2 is YSYEKL in the germline V gene. CDR3 sequence: CASSQVTANTEAFF. The CDR3 DNA follows: TGCGCCAGCAGCCAAGTAACAGCGAACACTGAAGCTTTCTTT.

V usage is TRBV7-9 and J usage is TRBJ1-3; D remains unclear. Germline loops: CDR1 SEHNR, CDR2 FQNEAQ (reference sequence). Deletions cut 5 bases from V and 0 bases from J, with 17 bases between. The CDR3 spans 17 residues. The CDR3 DNA sequence: TGTGCCAGCAGCGTTCTCGGGTTGGCTCTCTCTGGAAACACCATATATTTT. Its protein product is CASSVLGLALSGNTIYF.

The V call is TRBV3-1 (or the pseudogene TRBV3-2), the J call TRBJ1-2, with D perhaps matching TRBD1 (6 bases). Trimming took 3 bases from V and 1 from J, leaving 12 bases between them. The germline V gene encodes CDR1 LGHDT and CDR2 YNNKEL (reference sequence). This CDR3 is 15 amino acids long. The CDR3: CASSQRQVNNYGYTF. The CDR3 DNA reads as TGTGCCAGCAGCCAGCGACAGGTGAATAACTATGGCTACACCTTC.

This chain joins TRBV28 and TRBJ2-3; 9 positions match TRBD1. This CDR3 spans 20 amino acids. Per the germline V gene, CDR1 is MDHEN and CDR2 is SYDVKM. Germline trimming cut 3 bases from V and 1 base from J; bases unmatched to any gene: 17. The DNA of the CDR3 is TGTGCCAGCAGTTTTGGAGGGACAGGGAGACCAGCGCTAGGCACAGATACGCAGTATTTT. Its protein product is CASSFGGTGRPALGTDTQYF.

This clone showed up just a few times. This sequence joins TRBV28 and TRBJ1-5, with 8 bases identical to TRBD1. The CDR3 has 12 amino acids. CDR1 and CDR2 (germline): MDHEN, SYDVKM. J lost 5 bases, V lost 10 bases, and 4 bases had no gene match. The CDR3 nucleotides read TGTGCCACCGACAGGGGATATCAGCCCCAGCATTTT. It translates to CATDRGYQPQHF.

In the case of this clone: This sample also contains other DNA sequences that code for the same CDR3. The gene calls are TRBV6-5 and TRBJ1-5; a possible D gene is TRBD1 (6 bases). Germline assignment: CDR1 MNHEY and CDR2 SVGAGI. The CDR3 totals 14 residues. The V end lost 0 bases, the J end lost 4 bases, and 7 bases lay between the germline ends. CDR3 residues: CASSYSRGNQPQHF. The CDR3 nucleotides read TGTGCCAGCAGTTACTCGAGGGGGAATCAGCCCCAGCATTTT.

The V call is TRBV2, the J call TRBJ1-4; 7 bases agree with TRBD1. The ends lost 7 bases at V and 6 bases at J; junction bases unmatched: 11. Germline assignment: CDR1 SNHLY and CDR2 FYNNEI. This CDR3 contains 15 residues. The CDR3 nucleotides are TGTGCCAGCATTGGACAGGCACTCTCTCATGAAAAACTGTTTTTT. Its translation is CASIGQALSHEKLFF.

This clone was counted a single time. The gene calls are TRBV28 and TRBJ2-5; perhaps TRBD2 as D (7 bases). CDR1 and CDR2 (germline): MDHEN, SYDVKM. The V gene lost 6 bases and the J gene lost 5 bases, with 16 bases spanning the gap. The CDR3 has 14 residues. CDR3 nucleotide sequence: TGTGCCAGCAGATCTGGGGGGGCGTCTGAGACCCAGTACTTC. This sequence encodes CASRSGGASETQYF.

The rearrangement uses TRBV5-5 and TRBJ2-1, with 7 bases matching TRBD2. The V gene's germline CDR1 is SGHKS and CDR2 YYEKEE (reference sequence). J gave up 10 bases and V 5 bases, and 15 bases lay outside the gene matches. The CDR3 sequence is 15 residues long. CDR3 coding DNA: TGTGCCAGCAGGCCTCCGGGGCGGGAGCAGGGAGAGCAGTTCTTC. It yields the protein CASRPPGREQGEQFF. Full variable domain (remainder filled in from reference TRBV5-5 and TRBJ2-1): DAGVTQSPTHLIKTRGQQVTLRCSPISGHKSVSWYQQVLGQGPQFIFQYYEKEERGRGNFPDRFSARQFPNYSSELNVNALLLGDSALYLCASRPPGREQGEQFFGPGTRLTVL.